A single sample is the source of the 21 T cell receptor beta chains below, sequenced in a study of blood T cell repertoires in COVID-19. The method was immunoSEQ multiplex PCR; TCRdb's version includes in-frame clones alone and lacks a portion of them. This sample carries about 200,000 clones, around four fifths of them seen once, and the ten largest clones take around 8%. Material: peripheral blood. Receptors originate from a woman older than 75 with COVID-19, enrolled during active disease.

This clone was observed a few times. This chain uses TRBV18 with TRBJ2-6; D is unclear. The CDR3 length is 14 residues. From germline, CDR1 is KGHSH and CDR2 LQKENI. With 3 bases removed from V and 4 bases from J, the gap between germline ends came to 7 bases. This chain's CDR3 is CASSPPEGANVLTF. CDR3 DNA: TGTGCCAGCTCACCTCCTGAGGGGGCCAACGTCCTGACTTTC.

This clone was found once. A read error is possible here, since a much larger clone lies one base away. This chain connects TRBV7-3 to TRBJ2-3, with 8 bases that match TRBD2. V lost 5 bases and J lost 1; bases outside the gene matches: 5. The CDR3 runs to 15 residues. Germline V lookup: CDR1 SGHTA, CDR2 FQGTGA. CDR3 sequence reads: CASSPSGSGTDTQYF. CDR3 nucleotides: TGTGCCAGCAGCCCAAGCGGGAGTGGCACAGATACGCAGTATTTT.

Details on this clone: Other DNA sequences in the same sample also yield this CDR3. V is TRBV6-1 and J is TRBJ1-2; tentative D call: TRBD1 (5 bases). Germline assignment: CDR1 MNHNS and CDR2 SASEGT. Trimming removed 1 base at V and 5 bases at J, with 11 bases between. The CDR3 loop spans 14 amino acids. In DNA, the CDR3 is TGTGCCAGCAGTGAAGGAACAGGCCTTTATGGCTACACCTTC. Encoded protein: CASSEGTGLYGYTF.

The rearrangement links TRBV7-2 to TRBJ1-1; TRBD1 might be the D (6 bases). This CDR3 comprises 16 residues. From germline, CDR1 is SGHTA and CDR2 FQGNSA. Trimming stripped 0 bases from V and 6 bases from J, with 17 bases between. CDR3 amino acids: CASSLAPGRGNPEAFF. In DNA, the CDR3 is TGTGCCAGCAGCTTAGCCCCAGGGAGGGGGAATCCTGAAGCTTTCTTT.

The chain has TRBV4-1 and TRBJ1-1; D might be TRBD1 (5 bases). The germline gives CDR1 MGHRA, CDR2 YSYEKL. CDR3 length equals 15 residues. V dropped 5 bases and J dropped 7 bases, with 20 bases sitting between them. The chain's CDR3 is CASSRRGWQGGEAFF. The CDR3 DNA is TGCGCCAGCAGCAGAAGGGGATGGCAGGGAGGTGAAGCTTTCTTT.

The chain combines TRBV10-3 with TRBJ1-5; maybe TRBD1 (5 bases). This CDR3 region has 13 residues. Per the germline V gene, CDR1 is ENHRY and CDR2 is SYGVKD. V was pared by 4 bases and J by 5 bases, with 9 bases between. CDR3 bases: TGTGCCATCAGTGCCGAGACAGATCAGCCCCAGCATTTT. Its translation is CAISAETDQPQHF.

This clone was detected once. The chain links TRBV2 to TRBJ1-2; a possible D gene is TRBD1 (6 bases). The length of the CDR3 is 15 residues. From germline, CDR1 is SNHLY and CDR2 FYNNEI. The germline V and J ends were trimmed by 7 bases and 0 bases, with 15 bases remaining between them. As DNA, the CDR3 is TGTGCCAGCACTCTTATCGGGACACCTAACTATGGCTACACCTTC. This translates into CASTLIGTPNYGYTF.

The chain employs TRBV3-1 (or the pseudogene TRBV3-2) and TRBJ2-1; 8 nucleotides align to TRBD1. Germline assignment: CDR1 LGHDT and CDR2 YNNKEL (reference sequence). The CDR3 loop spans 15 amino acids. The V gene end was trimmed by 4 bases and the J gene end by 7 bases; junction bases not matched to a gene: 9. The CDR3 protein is CASSPEGQGKNEQFF. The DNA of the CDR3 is TGTGCCAGCAGCCCAGAAGGACAGGGAAAGAATGAGCAGTTCTTC.

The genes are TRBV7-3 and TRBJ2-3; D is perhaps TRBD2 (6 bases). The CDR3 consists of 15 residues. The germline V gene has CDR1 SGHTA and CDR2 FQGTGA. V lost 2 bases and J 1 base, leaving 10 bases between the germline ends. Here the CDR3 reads CASSLRPSGTDTQYF. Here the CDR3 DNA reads TGTGCCAGCAGCTTACGTCCTAGCGGCACAGATACGCAGTATTTT.

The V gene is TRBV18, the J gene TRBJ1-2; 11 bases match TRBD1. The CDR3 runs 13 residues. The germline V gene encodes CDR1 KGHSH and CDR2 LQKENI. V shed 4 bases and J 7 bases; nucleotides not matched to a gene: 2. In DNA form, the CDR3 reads TGTGCCAGCTCACGGACAGGGGGCCTTGGCTACACCTTC. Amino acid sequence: CASSRTGGLGYTF. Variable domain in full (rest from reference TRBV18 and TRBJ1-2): NAGVMQNPRHLVRRRGQEARLRCSPMKGHSHVYWYRQLPEEGLKFMVYLQKENIIDESGMPKERFSAEFPKEGPSILRIQQVVRGDSAAYFCASSRTGGLGYTFGSGTRLTVV.

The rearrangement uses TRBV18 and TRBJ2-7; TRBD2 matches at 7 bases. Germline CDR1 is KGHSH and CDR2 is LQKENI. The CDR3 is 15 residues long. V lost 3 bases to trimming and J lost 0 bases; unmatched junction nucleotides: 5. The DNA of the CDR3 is TGTGCCAGCTCACCCTCTAGCGGACTCTCCTACGAGCAGTACTTC. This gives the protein CASSPSSGLSYEQYF.

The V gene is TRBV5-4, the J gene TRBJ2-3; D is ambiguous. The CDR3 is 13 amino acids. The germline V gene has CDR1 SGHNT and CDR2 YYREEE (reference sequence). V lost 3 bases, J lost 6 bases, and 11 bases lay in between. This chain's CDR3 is CASSSILLDTQYF. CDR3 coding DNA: TGTGCCAGCAGCTCCATCCTACTCGATACGCAGTATTTT.

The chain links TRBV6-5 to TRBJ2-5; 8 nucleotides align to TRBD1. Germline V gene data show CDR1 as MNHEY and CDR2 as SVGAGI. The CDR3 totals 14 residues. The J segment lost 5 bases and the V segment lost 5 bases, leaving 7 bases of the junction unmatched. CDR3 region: CASSPDRASETQYF. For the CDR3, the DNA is TGTGCCAGCAGTCCGGACAGGGCTTCGGAGACCCAGTACTTC.

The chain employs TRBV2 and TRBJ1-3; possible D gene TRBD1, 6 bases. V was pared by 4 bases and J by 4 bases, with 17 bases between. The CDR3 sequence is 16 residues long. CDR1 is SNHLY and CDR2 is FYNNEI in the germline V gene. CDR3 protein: CASSANRVLSGNTIYF. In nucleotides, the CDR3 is TGTGCCAGCAGTGCAAACAGGGTACTGTCCGGAAACACCATATATTTT.

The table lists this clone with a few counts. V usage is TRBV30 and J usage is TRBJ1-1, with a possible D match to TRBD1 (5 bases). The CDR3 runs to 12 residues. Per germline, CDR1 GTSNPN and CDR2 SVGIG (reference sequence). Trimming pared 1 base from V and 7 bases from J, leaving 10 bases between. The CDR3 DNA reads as TGTGCCTGGAGTGGGGGCGCGCGTGAAGCTTTCTTT. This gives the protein CAWSGGAREAFF. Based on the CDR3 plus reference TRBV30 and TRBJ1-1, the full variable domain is SQTIHQWPATLVQPVGSPLSLECTVEGTSNPNLYWYRQAAGRGLQLLFYSVGIGQISSEVPQNLSASRPQDRQFILSSKKLLLSDSGFYLCAWSGGAREAFFGQGTRLTVV.

CDR3 sequence (DNA): TGTGCCAGTAGTATATCCCTGAAGCGTAGCGGGAGAAACGGGGAGCTGTTTTTT. Protein product: CASSISLKRSGRNGELFF. The chain joins TRBV19 to TRBJ2-2; 9 positions match TRBD2. Germline trimming cut 2 bases from V and 7 bases from J; bases unmatched to any gene: 14. Germline V gene sequence: CDR1 LNHDA, CDR2 SQIVND (reference sequence). The CDR3 loop spans 18 amino acids.

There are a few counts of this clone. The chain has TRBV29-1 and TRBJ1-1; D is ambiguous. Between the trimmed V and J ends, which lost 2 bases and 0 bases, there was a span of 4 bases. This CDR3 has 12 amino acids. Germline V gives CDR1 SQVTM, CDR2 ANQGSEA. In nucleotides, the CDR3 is TGCAGCGTTGAACTCGTGAACACTGAAGCTTTCTTT. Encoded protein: CSVELVNTEAFF.

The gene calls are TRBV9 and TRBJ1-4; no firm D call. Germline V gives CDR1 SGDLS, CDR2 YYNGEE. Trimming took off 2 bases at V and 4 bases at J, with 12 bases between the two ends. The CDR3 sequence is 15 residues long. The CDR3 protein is CASSVTEAFNEKLFF. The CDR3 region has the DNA TGTGCCAGCAGCGTTACGGAGGCCTTTAATGAAAAACTGTTTTTT.

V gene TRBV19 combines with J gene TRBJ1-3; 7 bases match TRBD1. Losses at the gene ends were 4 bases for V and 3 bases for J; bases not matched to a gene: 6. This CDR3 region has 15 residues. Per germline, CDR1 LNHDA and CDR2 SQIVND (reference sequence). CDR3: CASSTWDSRGNTIYF. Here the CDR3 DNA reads TGTGCCAGTAGTACCTGGGACAGTCGTGGAAACACCATATATTTT.

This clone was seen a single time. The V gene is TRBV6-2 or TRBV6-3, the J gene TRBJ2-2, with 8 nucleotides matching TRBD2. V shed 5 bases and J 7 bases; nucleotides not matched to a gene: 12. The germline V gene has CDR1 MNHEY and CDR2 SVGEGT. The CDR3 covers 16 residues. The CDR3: CASSPRGTRSGGELFF. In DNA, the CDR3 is TGTGCCAGCAGTCCCCGGGGGACTAGGAGCGGCGGGGAGCTGTTTTTT.

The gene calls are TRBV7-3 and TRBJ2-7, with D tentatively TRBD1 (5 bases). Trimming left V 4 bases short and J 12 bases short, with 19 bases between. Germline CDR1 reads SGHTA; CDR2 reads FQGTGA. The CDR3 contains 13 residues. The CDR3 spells CASSSQTVSEMYF. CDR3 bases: TGTGCCAGCAGCTCCCAGACAGTGTCTGAAATGTACTTC.